This TCR beta chain comes out of a study of blood T cell repertoires in COVID-19. About the study: COVID-19 samples collected from the United States, Italy and Spain covered acute and convalescent phases. PBMCs, B-cell-depleted T cells, or T cells provided the cDNA or gDNA that made up the material.

This CDR3 has 16 amino acids. J gave up 5 bases and V 0 bases, and 6 bases lay outside the gene matches. Germline-derived CDR1 and CDR2 are SGDLS and YYNGEE. Sequenced by immunoSEQ multiplex PCR; TCRdb stores in-frame clones only, minus some. Of roughly 140,000 clones in the sample, about 80% are singletons; the top ten hold approximately 3.4%. What was sequenced was peripheral blood. V and J are TRBV9 and TRBJ2-3; 10 nucleotides match TRBD2. The receptor's source is a man in his 70s who had recovered from COVID-19. CDR3 sequence: CASSVEAGGPKDTQYF. Written as DNA, the CDR3 is TGTGCCAGCAGCGTAGAAGCGGGAGGGCCCAAAGATACGCAGTATTTT.